This T cell receptor (beta chain) was recorded in a study of blood T cells in healthy people across ages. As to this clonotype: Its target is unknown.

Study-wide results and caveats: Naive CD4+ cells and diversity were both higher in long-lived donors than in aged donors. While age rose, TCR beta diversity per million T cells dropped in a roughly linear way. PBMCs went unsorted, and a conclusive naive versus antigen-experienced comparison was therefore prevented. Unknown CMV status may confound age-related changes in expanded clones.

The use of a sample-barcoded 5' primer and a J-beta primer mix characterized a second PCR of 7 to 11 cycles. A single record per CDR3 protein comes from TCRdb applying MiXCR to the 5' RACE reads. Seen here are about 1.5 million distinct CDR3 sequences, roughly 43% observed once, and the top ten hold around 4%. CDR3 size: 16 residues. Trimming took 3 bases from V and 4 from J; bases not matched to a gene: 7. Germline CDR1 SGHNT, CDR2 YYREEE (reference sequence). The chain recombines TRBV5-4 with TRBJ1-2; 12 positions agree with TRBD1. The clonotype comes from a woman aged 18-29 years in good health. Sequencing was performed on blood. The CDR3 loop is CASSSPGTGGVYGYTF. The CDR3 DNA follows: TGTGCCAGCAGCTCCCCCGGGACAGGGGGCGTCTATGGCTACACCTTC.